These 23 T cell receptor beta chains originate from one sample sequenced in a study of blood T cell repertoires in COVID-19. The method was immunoSEQ multiplex PCR; TCRdb's version includes in-frame clones alone and lacks a portion of them. The repertoire has about 34,000 clones, roughly 85% of them found once; the top ten carry about 15%. Sequenced: peripheral blood. The receptors originated from a human donor with acute or convalescent COVID-19. The donor label of this sample is uncertain.

This chain connects TRBV10-3 to TRBJ2-1; D perhaps matches TRBD2 (5 bases). Germline CDR1 is ENHRY and CDR2 is SYGVKD. Trimming shortened V by 5 bases and J by 0 bases, and 11 bases separated the two germline ends. The CDR3 is 15 residues long. CDR3 DNA sequence: TGTGCCATCAGTCCTAGCTCCAACTCCTACAATGAGCAGTTCTTC. Translating gives CAISPSSNSYNEQFF.

This clone has a handful of counts. The chain joins TRBV7-9 to TRBJ1-2; D is unresolved. The V and J ends lost 3 bases and 1 base respectively, with 9 bases between them. The length of the CDR3 is 14 residues. The germline gives CDR1 SEHNR, CDR2 FQNEAQ (reference sequence). This chain's CDR3 is CASSFGHLNYGYTF. The CDR3 DNA reads as TGTGCCAGCAGCTTTGGGCACCTTAACTATGGCTACACCTTC.

The V call is TRBV30, the J call TRBJ2-6; 9 nucleotides match TRBD1. V was pared by 2 bases and J by 0 bases, with 2 bases of the junction left unmatched. CDR1 GTSNPN and CDR2 SVGIG come from the germline V gene (reference sequence). This CDR3 comprises 16 residues. The CDR3 reads CAWSRDRVSGANVLTF. For the CDR3, the DNA is TGTGCCTGGAGTCGGGACAGGGTCTCTGGGGCCAACGTCCTGACTTTC.

The chain combines TRBV4-3 with TRBJ2-1; 7 nucleotides match TRBD1. This CDR3 contains 16 residues. The germline CDR1 and CDR2 sequences are LGHNA and YSLEER. With V trimmed by 2 bases and J by 5 bases, 9 bases remained unmatched. This CDR3 is CASSQNPGQTNNEQFF. The DNA for the CDR3 is TGCGCCAGCAGCCAAAATCCGGGACAGACTAACAATGAGCAGTTCTTC.

This clone is a singleton in its sample. V is TRBV20-1 and J is TRBJ2-5; D gene unclear. There are 11 residues in the CDR3. Germline loops: CDR1 DFQATT, CDR2 SNEGSKA (reference sequence). Trimming left V 5 bases short and J 5 bases short, with 9 bases between. The CDR3 coding sequence is TGCAGTGCTGTACTCTTGGAGACCCAGTACTTC. Translated: CSAVLLETQYF.

The chain carries TRBV20-1 and TRBJ1-1, with D unresolved. V shed 3 bases and J shed 1 base, with 12 bases lying between them. Looked up from germline, CDR1 is DFQATT and CDR2 is SNEGSKA (reference sequence). The CDR3 is made up of 14 amino acids. The CDR3: CSASANNRNTEAFF. The CDR3 bases are TGCAGTGCTAGTGCCAATAACAGGAACACTGAAGCTTTCTTT.

This chain joins TRBV7-3 and TRBJ2-3, with 8 bases identical to TRBD1. The CDR3 loop spans 15 amino acids. V lost 5 bases to trimming and J lost 0 bases; unmatched junction nucleotides: 4. CDR1 is SGHTA and CDR2 is FQGTGA in the germline V gene. The CDR3 here is CASSPGTGSTDTQYF. CDR3 in DNA: TGTGCCAGCAGCCCCGGGACAGGAAGCACAGATACGCAGTATTTT.

V is TRBV18 and J is TRBJ2-7; TRBD1 matches 9 bases. The CDR3 loop spans 15 amino acids. Germline V lookup: CDR1 KGHSH, CDR2 LQKENI. J was trimmed by 2 bases and V by 4 bases; bases with no gene match: 6. The CDR3 sequence: CASSQGQGLAYEQYF. The CDR3 region has the DNA TGTGCCAGCTCACAAGGACAGGGGTTAGCCTACGAGCAGTACTTC.

This chain uses TRBV19 with TRBJ1-2; tentatively, D is TRBD1 (6 bases). Germline CDR1 and CDR2: LNHDA and SQIVND (reference sequence). Trimming left V 4 bases short and J 0 bases short, with 21 bases between. The CDR3 runs to 18 residues. CDR3 coding DNA: TGTGCCAGTAGTAGGGTGGGGGCCCGAGCCTCTACTAACTATGGCTACACCTTC. Its protein is CASSRVGARASTNYGYTF.

The gene calls are TRBV6-4 and TRBJ2-3, with 8 positions matching TRBD2. Germline values: CDR1 MRHNA, CDR2 SNTAGT. The trim removed 6 bases at V and 1 base at J, leaving 9 bases unmatched. The CDR3 covers 16 residues. The CDR3 here is CASSERGGLRTDTQYF. Written as DNA, the CDR3 is TGTGCCAGCAGCGAACGGGGGGGTCTACGCACAGATACGCAGTATTTT.

Only one count was recorded for this clone. The chain has TRBV2 and TRBJ1-1; unclear D gene. Trimming cost V 7 bases and J 4 bases, with 7 bases left between them. The CDR3 consists of 11 residues. The germline V gene encodes CDR1 SNHLY and CDR2 FYNNEI. The CDR3: CASKRGTEAFF. DNA for the CDR3: TGTGCCAGCAAACGGGGCACTGAAGCTTTCTTT.

This chain joins TRBV18 and TRBJ2-7, with D perhaps matching TRBD1 (6 bases). The V and J ends lost 4 bases and 6 bases respectively, with 10 bases between them. CDR1 KGHSH and CDR2 LQKENI come from the germline V gene. This CDR3 region has 12 residues. The CDR3 coding sequence is TGTGCCAGCTCACGGGACAACCGCGAGCAGTACTTC. Its protein product is CASSRDNREQYF. Drawing the rest from reference TRBV18 and TRBJ2-7, the complete variable domain is NAGVMQNPRHLVRRRGQEARLRCSPMKGHSHVYWYRQLPEEGLKFMVYLQKENIIDESGMPKERFSAEFPKEGPSILRIQQVVRGDSAAYFCASSRDNREQYFGPGTRLTVT.

This clone was observed a few times. The rearrangement joins TRBV28 to TRBJ2-1; 8 bases agree with TRBD2. The trim removed 7 bases at V and 5 bases at J, leaving 7 bases unmatched. Germline CDR1 MDHEN, CDR2 SYDVKM. This CDR3 contains 14 residues. CDR3 sequence (DNA): TGTGCCAGCACCCCTGGGACTAGGGACAATGAGCAGTTCTTC. As protein: CASTPGTRDNEQFF.

The rearrangement links TRBV18 to TRBJ2-3, with TRBD2 matching over 12 bases. J gave up 5 bases and V 1 base, and 10 bases lay outside the gene matches. The germline V gene has CDR1 KGHSH and CDR2 LQKENI. The CDR3 length is 18 residues. The CDR3 here is CASSPLVETSGSQDTQYF. The CDR3 DNA reads as TGTGCCAGCTCACCACTAGTCGAGACTAGCGGGAGTCAAGATACGCAGTATTTT. Combining the CDR3 with reference TRBV18 and TRBJ2-3 gives the whole variable domain NAGVMQNPRHLVRRRGQEARLRCSPMKGHSHVYWYRQLPEEGLKFMVYLQKENIIDESGMPKERFSAEFPKEGPSILRIQQVVRGDSAAYFCASSPLVETSGSQDTQYFGPGTRLTVL.

The chain recombines TRBV5-4 with TRBJ1-1; no firm D call. Germline V gene sequence: CDR1 SGHNT, CDR2 YYREEE (reference sequence). This CDR3 region has 13 residues. The germline V and J ends were trimmed by 0 bases and 5 bases, with 8 bases remaining between them. CDR3 nucleotides: TGTGCCAGCAGCTTGGGCGGAACAACTGAAGCTTTCTTT. Translating gives CASSLGGTTEAFF.

The gene calls are TRBV4-2 and TRBJ2-3; 10 positions agree with TRBD2. The CDR3 contains 17 residues. In germline, CDR1 is LGHNA, CDR2 YNFKEQ. V was pared by 0 bases and J by 2 bases, with 5 bases of the junction left unmatched. The CDR3 DNA reads as TGTGCCAGCAGCCAAGAAGTAGCGGGGGGATCCACAGATACGCAGTATTTT. It yields the protein CASSQEVAGGSTDTQYF.

The genes are TRBV30 and TRBJ1-2, with 8 bases lining up with TRBD1. The V gene's germline CDR1 is GTSNPN and CDR2 SVGIG (reference sequence). This CDR3 spans 14 amino acids. After removal of 3 bases from V and 2 bases from J, the junction contained 5 bases not matched to a gene. Here the CDR3 DNA reads TGTGCCTGGAGGCGCCGACAGGGGAACTATGGCTACACCTTC. It encodes CAWRRRQGNYGYTF.

This clone was seen only once. This chain connects TRBV15 to TRBJ2-5; 10 bases fit TRBD1. J was trimmed by 4 bases and V by 2 bases; bases with no gene match: 19. The CDR3 consists of 20 residues. Germline CDR1 is LNHNV and CDR2 is YYDKDF (reference sequence). The CDR3 here is CATSRPRDGTGEFVVETQYF. The DNA for the CDR3 is TGTGCCACCAGCAGACCCCGAGATGGGACAGGGGAGTTTGTAGTAGAGACCCAGTACTTC.

This rearrangement joins TRBV19 to TRBJ1-6, with 10 bases identical to TRBD1. Losses at the gene ends were 4 bases for V and 8 bases for J; bases not matched to a gene: 8. This CDR3 region has 16 residues. In germline, CDR1 is LNHDA, CDR2 SQIVND (reference sequence). CDR3 protein: CASSTTRTGGYSPLHF. In DNA, the CDR3 is TGTGCCAGTAGTACCACCCGGACAGGGGGGTATTCACCCCTCCACTTT.

V is TRBV7-5 and J is TRBJ1-2; the table's D call, TRBD1, was not checked against the DNA. TRBV7-5 is an annotated pseudogene. The CDR3 loop spans 14 amino acids. CDR3 bases: TGTGCCAGAAGCTTATCAGGGTCTAACTATGGCTACACCTTC. As protein: CARSLSGSNYGYTF.

This clone was seen more than once but under ten times. The chain recombines TRBV7-6 with TRBJ1-1, with D perhaps matching TRBD1 (5 bases). The CDR3 length is 16 residues. V was cut by 5 bases and J by 7 bases, with 23 bases left in between. The germline V gene has CDR1 SGHVS and CDR2 FNYEAQ. CDR3 DNA: TGTGCCAGCAGCGATAGACAGCGGGGGGGAACGTTTGAAGCTTTCTTT. It specifies CASSDRQRGGTFEAFF.

The chain employs TRBV2 and TRBJ1-6, with TRBD1 matching 8 bases. The ends lost 3 bases at V and 7 bases at J; junction bases unmatched: 5. This CDR3 has 15 residues. The V gene's germline CDR1 is SNHLY and CDR2 FYNNEI. As DNA, the CDR3 is TGTGCCAGCAGTGATTCGGGACAGGAGAATTCACCCCTCCACTTT. Translation: CASSDSGQENSPLHF.

This chain links TRBV7-3 with TRBJ2-1, with TRBD1 matching over 9 bases. CDR1 is SGHTA and CDR2 is FQGTGA in the germline V gene. J lost 5 bases, V lost 6 bases, and 5 bases had no gene match. The CDR3 extends over 14 amino acids. In DNA, the CDR3 is TGTGCCAGCAGTTTAGGACAGGGGAACAATGAGCAGTTCTTC. Translated: CASSLGQGNNEQFF.